This TCR beta chain was documented in a study of blood T cells in healthy people across ages. Comments on this clonotype: Its antigen is not known.

Whole-study findings and limits: Both naive CD4+ cell counts and diversity were greater in long-lived donors than in aged donors.

V was clipped by 5 bases and J by 7 bases, with 12 bases between them. Germline V lookup: CDR1 DFQATT, CDR2 SNEGSKA (reference sequence). This CDR3 comprises 13 residues. For the second PCR, which ran for 7 to 11 cycles, a sample-barcoded 5' primer and a J-beta primer mix were used. A template-switch adaptor containing 12 random nucleotides labeled each cDNA molecule. TCRdb itself ran the 5' RACE reads through MiXCR, one entry per CDR3 protein. The sample shows 540,000 or so distinct CDR3 sequences, less than 25% of them seen only once. This sample also belongs to another study, concerning T cells of mothers and their children. That work adds: There were over 8 million TCR beta CDR3 reads from each mother and around 2.9 million from each child.

The rearrangement joins TRBV20-1 to TRBJ1-6; D unclear. The TCR was taken from a boy younger than 18 in good health. The sample was blood. The CDR3 DNA sequence: TGCAGTGCTGGGATGCTCGCGAATTCACCCCTCCACTTT. It translates to CSAGMLANSPLHF.